This T cell receptor (beta chain) was identified during a study of early T cells in non-severe SARS-CoV-2 infection. The V gene's germline CDR1 is SGHNT and CDR2 YYREEE (reference sequence). V dropped 0 bases and J dropped 8 bases, with 3 bases sitting between them. The CDR3 consists of 11 residues. This clonotype was found many times. TCRdb called the 5' RACE reads again in MiXCR, with one record for every CDR3 protein. In the table there are tens of thousands of distinct CDR3 sequences, approximately 8.9% of which are singletons. Sequences were obtained from whole blood. V gene TRBV5-4 combines with J gene TRBJ2-1; no clear D gene. This TCR came from an adult who was a healthcare worker with PCR-confirmed SARS-CoV-2 infection or an uninfected control (not recorded which). CDR3 in amino acids: CASSLVDEQFF. CDR3 nucleotides: TGTGCCAGCAGCTTGGTGGATGAGCAGTTCTTC.